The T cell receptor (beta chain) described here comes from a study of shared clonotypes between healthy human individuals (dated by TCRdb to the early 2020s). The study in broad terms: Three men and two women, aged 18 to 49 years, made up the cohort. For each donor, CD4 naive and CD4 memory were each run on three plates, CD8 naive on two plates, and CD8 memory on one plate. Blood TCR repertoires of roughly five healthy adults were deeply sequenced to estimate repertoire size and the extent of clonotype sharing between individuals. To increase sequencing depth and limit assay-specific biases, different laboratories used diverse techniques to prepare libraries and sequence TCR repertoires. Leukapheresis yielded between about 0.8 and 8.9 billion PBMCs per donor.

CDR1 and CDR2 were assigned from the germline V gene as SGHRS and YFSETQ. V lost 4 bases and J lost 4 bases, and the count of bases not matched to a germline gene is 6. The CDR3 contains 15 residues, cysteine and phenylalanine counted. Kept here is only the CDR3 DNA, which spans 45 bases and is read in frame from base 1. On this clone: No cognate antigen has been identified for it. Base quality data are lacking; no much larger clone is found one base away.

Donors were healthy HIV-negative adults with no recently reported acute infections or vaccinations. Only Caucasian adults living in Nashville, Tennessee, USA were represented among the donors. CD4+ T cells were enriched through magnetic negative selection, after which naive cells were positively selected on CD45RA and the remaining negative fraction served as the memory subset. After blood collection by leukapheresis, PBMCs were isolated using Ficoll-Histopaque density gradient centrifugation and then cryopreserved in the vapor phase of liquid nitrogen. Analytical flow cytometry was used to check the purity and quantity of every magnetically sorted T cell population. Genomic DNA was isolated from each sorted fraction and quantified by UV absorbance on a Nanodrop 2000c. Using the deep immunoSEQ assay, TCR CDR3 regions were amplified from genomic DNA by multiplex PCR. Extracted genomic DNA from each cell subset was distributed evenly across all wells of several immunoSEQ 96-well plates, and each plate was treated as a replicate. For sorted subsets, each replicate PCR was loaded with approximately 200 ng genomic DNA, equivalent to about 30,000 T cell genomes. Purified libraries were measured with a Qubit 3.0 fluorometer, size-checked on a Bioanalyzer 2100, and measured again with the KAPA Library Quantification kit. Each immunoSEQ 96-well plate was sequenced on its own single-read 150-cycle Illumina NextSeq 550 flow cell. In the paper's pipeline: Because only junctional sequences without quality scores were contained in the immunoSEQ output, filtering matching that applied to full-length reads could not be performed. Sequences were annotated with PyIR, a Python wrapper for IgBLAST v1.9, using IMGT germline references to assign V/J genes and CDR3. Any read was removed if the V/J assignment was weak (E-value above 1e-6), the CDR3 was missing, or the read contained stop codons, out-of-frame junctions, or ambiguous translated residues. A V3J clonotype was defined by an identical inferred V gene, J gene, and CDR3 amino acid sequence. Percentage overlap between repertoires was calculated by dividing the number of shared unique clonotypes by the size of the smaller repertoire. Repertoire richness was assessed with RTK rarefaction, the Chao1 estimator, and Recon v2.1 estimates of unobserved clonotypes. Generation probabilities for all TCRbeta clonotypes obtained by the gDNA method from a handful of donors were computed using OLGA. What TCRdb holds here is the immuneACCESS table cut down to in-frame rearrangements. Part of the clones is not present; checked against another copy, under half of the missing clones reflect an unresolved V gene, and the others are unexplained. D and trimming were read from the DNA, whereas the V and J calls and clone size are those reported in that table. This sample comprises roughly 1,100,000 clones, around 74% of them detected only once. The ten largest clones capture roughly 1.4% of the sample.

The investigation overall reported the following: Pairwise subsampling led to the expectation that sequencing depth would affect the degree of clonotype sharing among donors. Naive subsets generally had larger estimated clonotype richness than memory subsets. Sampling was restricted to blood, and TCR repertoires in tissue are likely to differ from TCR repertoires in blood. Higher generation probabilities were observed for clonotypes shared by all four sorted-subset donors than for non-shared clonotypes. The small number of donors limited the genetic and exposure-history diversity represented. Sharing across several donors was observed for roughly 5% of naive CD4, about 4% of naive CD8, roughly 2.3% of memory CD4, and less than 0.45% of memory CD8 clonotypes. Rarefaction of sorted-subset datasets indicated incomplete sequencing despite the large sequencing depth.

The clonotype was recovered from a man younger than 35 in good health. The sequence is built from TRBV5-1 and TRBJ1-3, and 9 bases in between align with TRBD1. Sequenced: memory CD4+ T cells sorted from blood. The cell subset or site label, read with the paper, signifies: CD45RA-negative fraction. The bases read TGCGCCAGCAGCCCCGGGACAGGGAAGGGAAACACCATATATTTT. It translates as CASSPGTGKGNTIYF.